This entry features one TCR beta chain sequence. The target antigen is unknown. The sample originates from a study of cytomegalovirus exposure and HLA in healthy donors. The overall study: Samples from HLA-typed donors yielded about 80 million unique TCRs in an early data release.

Use of 60 Vbeta and 13 Jbeta primers characterized the PCR. In the original processing: An analysis that came later counted roughly 80 million unique TCR beta chains, approximately 10 million shared. Data came from immunoSEQ multiplex PCR; TCRdb stores just in-frame clones and leaves some out. The V and J calls and clone size are taken from that table; D and trimming were inferred from the DNA. The table records tens of thousands of clones, about 80% of them present only once. Study outcomes and limitations: Later on, analysis showed that most CMV-associated TCR beta chains appeared to be HLA-restricted. In a later analysis, specific HLA alleles were associated with 15,000 to 20,000 TCR beta sequences at a 0.05 false discovery rate.

Germline values: CDR1 SEHNR, CDR2 FQNEAQ (reference sequence). This CDR3 spans 13 amino acids. The V gene lost 5 bases and the J gene lost 2 bases, with 10 bases spanning the gap. Sequences were obtained from PBMCs. This TCR was sampled from a man aged 30-40 years in good health and CMV-seronegative. This chain uses TRBV7-9 with TRBJ2-7; D remains ambiguous. The DNA for the CDR3 is TGTGCCAGCAGCCCCCGGGTGACCTACGAGCAGTACTTC. Protein sequence: CASSPRVTYEQYF.